Listed here are 4 T cell receptor beta chains from one sample, sequenced in a study of PD-1 blockade in classical Hodgkin lymphoma. After autologous stem cell transplantation all patients relapsed, and prior brentuximab vedotin exposure differed between cohorts. Produced via immunoSEQ multiplex PCR; TCRdb's table is partial and in-frame only. This table has about 36,000 clones, 69% appearing once. Here the sequenced sample was peripheral blood mononuclear cells (PBMCs), taken before the second cycle of nivolumab. Source of these receptors: a human donor with classical Hodgkin lymphoma.

This clone has just one count. The CDR3 reads CASSDSNREADEAFF. Written as DNA, the CDR3 is TGTGCCAGCAGTGACTCGAACAGGGAAGCCGATGAAGCTTTCTTT. The chain carries TRBV6-4 and TRBJ1-1, with D perhaps TRBD1 (6 bases). CDR3 size: 15 residues. V shed 0 bases and J shed 7 bases, with 15 bases lying between them. The germline V gene encodes CDR1 MRHNA and CDR2 SNTAGT.

The rearrangement links TRBV4-3 to TRBJ1-2; D remains unclear. The length of the CDR3 is 14 residues. The germline CDR1 and CDR2 sequences are LGHNA and YSLEER. V was cut by 0 bases and J by 7 bases, with 12 bases left in between. CDR3 sequence reads: CASSQEGWVGGYTF. The CDR3 DNA reads as TGCGCCAGCAGCCAAGAAGGCTGGGTTGGTGGCTACACCTTC.

This sequence joins TRBV7-3 and TRBJ2-3; 9 bases agree with TRBD2. Looked up from germline, CDR1 is SGHTA and CDR2 is FQGTGA. The CDR3 is 17 amino acids. Trimming at V came to 5 bases and at J to 0 bases, leaving 9 bases not matched to a gene. CDR3 nucleotides: TGTGCCAGCAGCCGATATAGCGGGAGCCATAGCACAGATACGCAGTATTTT. Protein product: CASSRYSGSHSTDTQYF.

The CDR3 sequence is CAISEGEAGELFF. CDR3 sequence (DNA): TGTGCCATCAGTGAGGGGGAAGCCGGGGAGCTGTTTTTT. This chain connects TRBV10-3 to TRBJ2-2; D ambiguous. V lost 2 bases and J 6 bases, leaving 7 bases between the germline ends. The CDR3 length is 13 residues. Germline assignment: CDR1 ENHRY and CDR2 SYGVKD.